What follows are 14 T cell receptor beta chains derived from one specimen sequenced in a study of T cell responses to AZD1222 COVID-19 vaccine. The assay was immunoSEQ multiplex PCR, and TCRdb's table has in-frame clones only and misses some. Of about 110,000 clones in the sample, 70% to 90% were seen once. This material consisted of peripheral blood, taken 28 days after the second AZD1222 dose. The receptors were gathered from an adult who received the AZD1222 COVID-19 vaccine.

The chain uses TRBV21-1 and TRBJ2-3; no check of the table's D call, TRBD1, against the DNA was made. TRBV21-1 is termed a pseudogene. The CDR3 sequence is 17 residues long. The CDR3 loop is CASSNGAGPLSTDTQYF. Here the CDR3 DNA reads TGTGCCAGCAGCAATGGGGCTGGTCCGCTTAGCACAGATACGCAGTATTTT.

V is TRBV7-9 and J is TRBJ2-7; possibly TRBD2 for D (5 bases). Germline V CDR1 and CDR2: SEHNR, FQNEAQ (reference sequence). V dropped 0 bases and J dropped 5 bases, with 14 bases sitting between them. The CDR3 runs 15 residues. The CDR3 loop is CASSLASGDRDEQYF. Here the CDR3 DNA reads TGTGCCAGCAGCTTAGCTTCCGGGGATAGGGACGAGCAGTACTTC.

CDR3 nucleotide sequence: TGTGCCAGTAATCCGGGGAGGGATGAAGATACGCAGTATTTT. Translating gives CASNPGRDEDTQYF. The gene calls are TRBV19 and TRBJ2-3, with 7 nucleotides matching TRBD2. J gave up 5 bases and V 7 bases, and 9 bases lay outside the gene matches. Germline V gene data show CDR1 as LNHDA and CDR2 as SQIVND (reference sequence). This CDR3 region has 14 residues.

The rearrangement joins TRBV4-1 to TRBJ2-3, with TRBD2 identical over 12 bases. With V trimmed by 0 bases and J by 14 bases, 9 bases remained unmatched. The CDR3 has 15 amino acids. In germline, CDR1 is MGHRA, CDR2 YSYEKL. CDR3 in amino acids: CASSQDASGGGGRYF. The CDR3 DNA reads TGCGCCAGCAGCCAAGATGCTAGCGGGGGGGGCGGGCGGTATTTT.

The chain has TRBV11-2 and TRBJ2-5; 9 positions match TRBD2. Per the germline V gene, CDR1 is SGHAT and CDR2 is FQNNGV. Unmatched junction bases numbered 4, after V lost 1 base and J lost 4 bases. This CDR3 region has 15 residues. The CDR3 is CASSLGTSVRETQYF. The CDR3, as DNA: TGTGCCAGCAGCTTAGGGACTAGCGTGAGAGAGACCCAGTACTTC. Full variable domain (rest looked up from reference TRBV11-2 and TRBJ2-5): EAGVAQSPRYKIIEKRQSVAFWCNPISGHATLYWYQQILGQGPKLLIQFQNNGVVDDSQLPKDRFSAERLKGVDSTLKIQPAKLEDSAVYLCASSLGTSVRETQYFGPGTRLLVL.

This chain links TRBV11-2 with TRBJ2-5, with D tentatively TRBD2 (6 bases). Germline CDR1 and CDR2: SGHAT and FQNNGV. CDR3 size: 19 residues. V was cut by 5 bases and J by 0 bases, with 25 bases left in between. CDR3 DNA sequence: TGTGCCAGCAGCCGTGGCGGGGAAGGTGGTCCTGAATACCAAGAGACCCAGTACTTC. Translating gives CASSRGGEGGPEYQETQYF.

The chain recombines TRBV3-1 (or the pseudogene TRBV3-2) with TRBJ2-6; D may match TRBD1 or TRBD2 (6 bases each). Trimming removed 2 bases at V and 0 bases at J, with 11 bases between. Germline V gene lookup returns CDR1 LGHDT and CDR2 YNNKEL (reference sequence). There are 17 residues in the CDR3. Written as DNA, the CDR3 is TGTGCCAGCAGCCAACATCGGGGGCGCTCTGGGGCCAACGTCCTGACTTTC. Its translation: CASSQHRGRSGANVLTF.

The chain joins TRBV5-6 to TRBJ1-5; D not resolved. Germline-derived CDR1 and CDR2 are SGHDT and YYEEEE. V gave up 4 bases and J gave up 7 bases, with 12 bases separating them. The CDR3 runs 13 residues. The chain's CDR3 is CASSLSLGQPQHF. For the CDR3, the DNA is TGTGCCAGCAGCCTCAGCTTGGGACAGCCCCAGCATTTT.

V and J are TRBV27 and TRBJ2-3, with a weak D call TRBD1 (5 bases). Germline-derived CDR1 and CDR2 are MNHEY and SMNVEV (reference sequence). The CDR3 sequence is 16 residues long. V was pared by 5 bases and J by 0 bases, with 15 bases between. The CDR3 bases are TGTGCCAGCAGTCGTACGCAGGGCCCTAGCACAGATACGCAGTATTTT. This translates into CASSRTQGPSTDTQYF.

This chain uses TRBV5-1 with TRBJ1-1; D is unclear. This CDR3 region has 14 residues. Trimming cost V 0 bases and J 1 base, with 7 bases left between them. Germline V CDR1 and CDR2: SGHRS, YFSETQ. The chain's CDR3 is CASSLAKQNTEAFF. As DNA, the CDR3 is TGCGCCAGCAGCTTGGCCAAACAGAACACTGAAGCTTTCTTT.

DNA for the CDR3: TGTGCCACCAATCCCGGGACAGGCGATCAGCCCCAGCATTTT. It codes for CATNPGTGDQPQHF. The J gene is TRBJ1-5, the V gene TRBV10-3; TRBD1 matches at 8 bases. The CDR3 extends over 14 amino acids. Germline CDR1 ENHRY, CDR2 SYGVKD. The J segment lost 5 bases and the V segment lost 10 bases, leaving 10 bases of the junction unmatched.

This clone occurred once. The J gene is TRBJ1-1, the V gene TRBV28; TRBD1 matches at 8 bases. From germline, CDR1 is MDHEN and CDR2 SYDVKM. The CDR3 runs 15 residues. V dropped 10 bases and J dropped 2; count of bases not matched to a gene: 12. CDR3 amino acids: CATAQGAIGNTEAFF. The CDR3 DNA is TGTGCCACTGCCCAGGGGGCTATAGGAAACACTGAAGCTTTCTTT.

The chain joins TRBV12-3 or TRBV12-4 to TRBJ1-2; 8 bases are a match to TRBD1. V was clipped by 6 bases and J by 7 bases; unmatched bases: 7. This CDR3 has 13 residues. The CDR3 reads CASRPTGAFGYTF. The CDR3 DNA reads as TGTGCCAGCAGGCCGACAGGGGCTTTTGGCTACACCTTC.

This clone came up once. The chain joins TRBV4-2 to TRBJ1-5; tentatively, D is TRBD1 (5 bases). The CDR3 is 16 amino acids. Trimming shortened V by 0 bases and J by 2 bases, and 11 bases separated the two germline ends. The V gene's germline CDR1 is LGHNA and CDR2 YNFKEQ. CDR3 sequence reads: CASSQEGGRGNQPQHF. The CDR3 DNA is TGTGCCAGCAGCCAAGAGGGAGGCAGGGGCAATCAGCCCCAGCATTTT.